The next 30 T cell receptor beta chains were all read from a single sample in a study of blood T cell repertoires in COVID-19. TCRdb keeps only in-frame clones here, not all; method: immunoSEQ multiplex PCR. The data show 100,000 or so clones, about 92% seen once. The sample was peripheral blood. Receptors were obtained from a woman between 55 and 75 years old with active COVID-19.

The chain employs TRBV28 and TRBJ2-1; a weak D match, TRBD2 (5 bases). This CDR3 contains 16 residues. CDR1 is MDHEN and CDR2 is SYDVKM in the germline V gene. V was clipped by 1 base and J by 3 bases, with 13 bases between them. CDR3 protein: CASSLSRNGDYNEQFF. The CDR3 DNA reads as TGTGCCAGCAGTTTATCGCGGAACGGGGACTACAATGAGCAGTTCTTC.

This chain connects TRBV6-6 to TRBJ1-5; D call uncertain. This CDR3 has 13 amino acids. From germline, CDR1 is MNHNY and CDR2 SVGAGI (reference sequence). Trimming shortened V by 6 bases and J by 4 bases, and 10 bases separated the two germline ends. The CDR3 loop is CASSAILNQPQHF. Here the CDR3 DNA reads TGTGCCAGCAGCGCGATCTTAAATCAGCCCCAGCATTTT.

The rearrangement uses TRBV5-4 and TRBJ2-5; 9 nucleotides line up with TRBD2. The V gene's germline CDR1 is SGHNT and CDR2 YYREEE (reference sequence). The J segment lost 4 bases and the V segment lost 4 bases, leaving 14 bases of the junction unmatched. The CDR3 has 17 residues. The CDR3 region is CASSTLGASGIRETQYF. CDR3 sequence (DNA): TGTGCCAGCAGCACCCTCGGAGCTAGCGGGATTCGAGAGACCCAGTACTTC.

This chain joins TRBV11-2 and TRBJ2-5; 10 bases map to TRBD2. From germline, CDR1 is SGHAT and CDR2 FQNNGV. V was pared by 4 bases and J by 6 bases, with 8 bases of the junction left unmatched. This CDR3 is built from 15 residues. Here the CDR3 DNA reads TGTGCCAGCAGCTCTAATCCTAGCGGGGGAAAGACCCAGTACTTC. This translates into CASSSNPSGGKTQYF.

CDR3 protein: CASSPRREGTEAFF. The CDR3, as DNA: TGTGCCAGCAGCCCAAGACGGGAGGGGACTGAAGCTTTCTTT. The chain links TRBV3-1 (or the pseudogene TRBV3-2) to TRBJ1-1, with TRBD1 as a possible D gene (5 bases). Germline values: CDR1 LGHDT, CDR2 YNNKEL (reference sequence). This CDR3 spans 14 amino acids. Between the trimmed V and J ends, which lost 4 bases and 5 bases, there was a span of 14 bases.

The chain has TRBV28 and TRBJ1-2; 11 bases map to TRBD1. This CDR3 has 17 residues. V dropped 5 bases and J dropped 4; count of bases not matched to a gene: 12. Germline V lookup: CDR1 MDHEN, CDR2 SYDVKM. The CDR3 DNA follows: TGTGCCAGCAGTCCCCCCTCCGGGACAGGGGGGTCCTATGGCTACACCTTC. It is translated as CASSPPSGTGGSYGYTF.

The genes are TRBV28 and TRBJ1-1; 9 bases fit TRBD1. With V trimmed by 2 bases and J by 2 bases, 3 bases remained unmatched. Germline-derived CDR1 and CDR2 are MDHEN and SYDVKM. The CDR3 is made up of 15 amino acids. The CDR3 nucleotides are TGTGCCAGCAGTTTAGCTACAGGGGGCAACACTGAAGCTTTCTTT. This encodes CASSLATGGNTEAFF.

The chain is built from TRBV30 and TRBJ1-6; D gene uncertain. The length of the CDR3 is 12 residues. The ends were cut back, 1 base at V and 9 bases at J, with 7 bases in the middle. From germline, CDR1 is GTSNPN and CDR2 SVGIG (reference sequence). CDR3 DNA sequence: TGTGCCTGGAGTGGTACAGCTTCACCCCTCCACTTT. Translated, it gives CAWSGTASPLHF.

The CDR3 spells CAWAPTGIDQPQHF. The CDR3 bases are TGTGCCTGGGCGCCCACAGGGATCGATCAGCCCCAGCATTTT. This chain connects TRBV30 to TRBJ1-5, with D tentatively TRBD1 (6 bases). Germline V gene lookup returns CDR1 GTSNPN and CDR2 SVGIG (reference sequence). The CDR3 has 14 amino acids. V lost 5 bases and J lost 5, with 16 bases in between. The full variable domain, completed using reference TRBV30 and TRBJ1-5, is SQTIHQWPATLVQPVGSPLSLECTVEGTSNPNLYWYRQAAGRGLQLLFYSVGIGQISSEVPQNLSASRPQDRQFILSSKKLLLSDSGFYLCAWAPTGIDQPQHFGDGTRLSIL.

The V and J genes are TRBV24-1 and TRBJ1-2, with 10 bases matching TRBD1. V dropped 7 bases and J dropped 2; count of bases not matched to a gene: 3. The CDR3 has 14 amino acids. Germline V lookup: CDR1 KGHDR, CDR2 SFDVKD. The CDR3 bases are TGTGCCACCAGGGGGACAGGGGACAACTATGGCTACACCTTC. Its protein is CATRGTGDNYGYTF.

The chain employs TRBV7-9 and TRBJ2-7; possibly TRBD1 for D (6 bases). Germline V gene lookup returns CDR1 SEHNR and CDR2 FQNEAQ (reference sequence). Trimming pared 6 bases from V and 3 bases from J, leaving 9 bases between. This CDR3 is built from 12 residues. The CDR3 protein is CASSTGYYEQYF. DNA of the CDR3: TGTGCCAGCAGTACAGGGTACTACGAGCAGTACTTC.

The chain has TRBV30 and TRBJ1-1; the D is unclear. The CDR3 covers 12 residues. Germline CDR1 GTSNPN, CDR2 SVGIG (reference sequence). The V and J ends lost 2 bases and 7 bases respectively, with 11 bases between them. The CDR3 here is CAWSFGEIEAFF. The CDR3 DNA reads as TGTGCCTGGAGTTTTGGGGAGATTGAAGCTTTCTTT.

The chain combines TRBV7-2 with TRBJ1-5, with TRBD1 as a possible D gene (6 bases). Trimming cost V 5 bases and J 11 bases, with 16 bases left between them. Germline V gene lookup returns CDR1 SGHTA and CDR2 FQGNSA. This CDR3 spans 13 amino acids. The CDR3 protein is CASSTREQGSQHF. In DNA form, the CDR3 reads TGTGCCAGCAGCACTCGGGAACAGGGTTCCCAGCATTTT. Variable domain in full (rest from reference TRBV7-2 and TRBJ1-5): GAGVSQSPSNKVTEKGKDVELRCDPISGHTALYWYRQSLGQGLEFLIYFQGNSAPDKSGLPSDRFSAERTGGSVSTLTIQRTQQEDSAVYLCASSTREQGSQHFGDGTRLSIL.

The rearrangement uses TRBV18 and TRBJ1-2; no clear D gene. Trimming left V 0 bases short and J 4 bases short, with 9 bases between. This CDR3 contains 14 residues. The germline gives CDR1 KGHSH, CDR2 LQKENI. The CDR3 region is CASSPPTSGYGYTF. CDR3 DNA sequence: TGTGCCAGCTCACCACCTACTAGTGGCTATGGCTACACCTTC.

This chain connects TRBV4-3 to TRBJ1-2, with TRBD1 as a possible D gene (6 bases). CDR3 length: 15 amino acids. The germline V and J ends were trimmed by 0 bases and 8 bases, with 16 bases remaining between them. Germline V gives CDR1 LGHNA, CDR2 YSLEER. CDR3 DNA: TGCGCCAGCAGCCAAGACCGGACAGAAGTCCGGGGCTACACCTTC. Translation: CASSQDRTEVRGYTF.

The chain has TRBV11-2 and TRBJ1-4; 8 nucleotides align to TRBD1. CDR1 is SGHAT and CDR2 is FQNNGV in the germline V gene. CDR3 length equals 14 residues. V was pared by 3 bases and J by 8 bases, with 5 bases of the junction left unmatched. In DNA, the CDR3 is TGTGCCAGCAGCTTGAACAGGGGGAAAGAAAAACTGTTTTTT. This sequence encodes CASSLNRGKEKLFF.

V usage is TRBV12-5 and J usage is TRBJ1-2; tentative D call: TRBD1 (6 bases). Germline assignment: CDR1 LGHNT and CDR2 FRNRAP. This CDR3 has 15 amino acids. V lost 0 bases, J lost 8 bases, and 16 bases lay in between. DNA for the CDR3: TGTGCTAGTGGTTTGGTACGAACAGGGCACTGGGGCTACACCTTC. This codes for CASGLVRTGHWGYTF.

CDR3 DNA sequence: TGTGCCAGCTCGATGGACAGGGTTAATCAGCCCCAGCATTTT. Protein product: CASSMDRVNQPQHF. The chain has TRBV18 and TRBJ1-5; 8 nucleotides match TRBD1. The CDR3 has 14 amino acids. V gave up 6 bases and J gave up 4 bases; unmatched junction bases: 5. CDR1 is KGHSH, CDR2 LQKENI, per germline. Combining the CDR3 with reference TRBV18 and TRBJ1-5 gives the whole variable domain NAGVMQNPRHLVRRRGQEARLRCSPMKGHSHVYWYRQLPEEGLKFMVYLQKENIIDESGMPKERFSAEFPKEGPSILRIQQVVRGDSAAYFCASSMDRVNQPQHFGDGTRLSIL.

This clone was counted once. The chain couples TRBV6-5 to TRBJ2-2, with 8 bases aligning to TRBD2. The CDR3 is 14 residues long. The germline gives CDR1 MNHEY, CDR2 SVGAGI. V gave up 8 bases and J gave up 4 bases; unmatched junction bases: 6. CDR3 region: CASGAGALTGELFF. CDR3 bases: TGTGCCAGCGGAGCGGGGGCCCTCACCGGGGAGCTGTTTTTT.

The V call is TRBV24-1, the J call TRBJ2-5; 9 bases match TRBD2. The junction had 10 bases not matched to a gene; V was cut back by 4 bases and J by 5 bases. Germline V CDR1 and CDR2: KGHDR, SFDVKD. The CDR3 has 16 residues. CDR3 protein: CATSEVSGSRRETQYF. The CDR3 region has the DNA TGTGCCACCAGTGAGGTTAGCGGGAGTCGGCGGGAGACCCAGTACTTC.

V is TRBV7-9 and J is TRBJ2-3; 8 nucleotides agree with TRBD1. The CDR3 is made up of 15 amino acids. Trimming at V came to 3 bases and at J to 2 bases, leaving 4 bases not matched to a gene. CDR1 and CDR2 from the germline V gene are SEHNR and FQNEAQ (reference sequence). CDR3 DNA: TGTGCCAGCAGCTTCAGGACAGGGTCCACAGATACGCAGTATTTT. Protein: CASSFRTGSTDTQYF.

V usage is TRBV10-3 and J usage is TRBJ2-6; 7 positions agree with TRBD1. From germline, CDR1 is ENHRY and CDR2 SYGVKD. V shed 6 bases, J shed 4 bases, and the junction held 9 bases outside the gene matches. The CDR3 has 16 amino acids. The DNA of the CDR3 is TGTGCCATCAGCCAACCGGGACAGAAGGGGGCCAACGTCCTGACTTTC. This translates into CAISQPGQKGANVLTF.

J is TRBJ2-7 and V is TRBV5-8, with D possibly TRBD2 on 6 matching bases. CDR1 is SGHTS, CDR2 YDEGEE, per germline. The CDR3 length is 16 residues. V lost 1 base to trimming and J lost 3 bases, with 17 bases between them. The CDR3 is CASSLINSWGDYEQYF. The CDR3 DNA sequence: TGTGCCAGCAGCTTGATTAACAGTTGGGGGGACTACGAGCAGTACTTC.

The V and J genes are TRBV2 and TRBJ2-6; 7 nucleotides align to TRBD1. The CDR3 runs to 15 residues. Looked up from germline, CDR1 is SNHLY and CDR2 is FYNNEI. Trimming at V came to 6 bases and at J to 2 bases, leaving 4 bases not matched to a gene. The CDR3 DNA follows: TGTGCCAGCAGACCTGACAGGGCTGGGGCCAACGTCCTGACTTTC. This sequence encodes CASRPDRAGANVLTF.

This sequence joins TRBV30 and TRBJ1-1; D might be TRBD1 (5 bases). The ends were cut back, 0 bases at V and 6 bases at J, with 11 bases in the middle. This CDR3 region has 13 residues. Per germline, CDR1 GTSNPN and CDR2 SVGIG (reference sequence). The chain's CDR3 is CAWSVQGAAEAFF. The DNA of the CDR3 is TGTGCCTGGAGTGTACAAGGGGCGGCTGAAGCTTTCTTT.

The CDR3 DNA reads TGTGCCAGCAGCGGCCGGGACAGTACACACTACGAGCAGTACTTC. It yields the protein CASSGRDSTHYEQYF. The chain carries TRBV7-9 and TRBJ2-7, with 7 bases matching TRBD1. V gave up 5 bases and J gave up 3 bases; unmatched junction bases: 10. The CDR3 extends over 15 amino acids. Per the germline V gene, CDR1 is SEHNR and CDR2 is FQNEAQ (reference sequence).

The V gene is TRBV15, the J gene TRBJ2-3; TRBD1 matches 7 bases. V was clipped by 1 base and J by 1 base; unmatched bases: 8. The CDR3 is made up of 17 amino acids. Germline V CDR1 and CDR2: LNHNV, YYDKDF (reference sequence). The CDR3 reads CATSRGNTGVGTDTQYF. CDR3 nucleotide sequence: TGTGCCACCAGCAGAGGGAATACAGGGGTGGGCACAGATACGCAGTATTTT.

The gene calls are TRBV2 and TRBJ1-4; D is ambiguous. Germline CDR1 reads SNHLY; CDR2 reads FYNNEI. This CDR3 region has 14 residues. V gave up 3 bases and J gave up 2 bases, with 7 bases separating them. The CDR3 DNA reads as TGTGCCAGCAGTGACATCCGGACTAATGAAAAACTGTTTTTT. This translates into CASSDIRTNEKLFF.

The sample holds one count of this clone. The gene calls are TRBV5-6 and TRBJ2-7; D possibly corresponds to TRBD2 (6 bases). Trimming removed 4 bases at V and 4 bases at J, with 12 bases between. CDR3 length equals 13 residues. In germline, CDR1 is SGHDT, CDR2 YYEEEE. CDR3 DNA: TGTGCCAGCAGCGTGGGGACTCGATACGAGCAGTACTTC. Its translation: CASSVGTRYEQYF.

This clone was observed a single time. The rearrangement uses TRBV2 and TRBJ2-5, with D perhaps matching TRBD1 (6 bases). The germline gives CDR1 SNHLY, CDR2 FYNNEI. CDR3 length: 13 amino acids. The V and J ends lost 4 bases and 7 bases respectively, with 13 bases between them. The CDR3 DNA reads TGTGCCAGCAGTGGACAGGAGAGAGGGACCCAGTACTTC. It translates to CASSGQERGTQYF.